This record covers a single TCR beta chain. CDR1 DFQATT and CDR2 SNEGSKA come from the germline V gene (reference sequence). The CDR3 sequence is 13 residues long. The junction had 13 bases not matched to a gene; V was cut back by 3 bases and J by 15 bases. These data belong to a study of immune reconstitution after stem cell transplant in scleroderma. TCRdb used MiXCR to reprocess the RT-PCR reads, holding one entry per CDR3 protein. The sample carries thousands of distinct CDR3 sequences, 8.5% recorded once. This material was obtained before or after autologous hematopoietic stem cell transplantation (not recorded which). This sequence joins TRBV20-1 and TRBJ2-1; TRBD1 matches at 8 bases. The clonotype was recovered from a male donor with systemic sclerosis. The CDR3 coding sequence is TGCAGTGCTAGGGCAGGGTCGTCAGGGGGCCTGTTCTTC. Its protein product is CSARAGSSGGLFF.